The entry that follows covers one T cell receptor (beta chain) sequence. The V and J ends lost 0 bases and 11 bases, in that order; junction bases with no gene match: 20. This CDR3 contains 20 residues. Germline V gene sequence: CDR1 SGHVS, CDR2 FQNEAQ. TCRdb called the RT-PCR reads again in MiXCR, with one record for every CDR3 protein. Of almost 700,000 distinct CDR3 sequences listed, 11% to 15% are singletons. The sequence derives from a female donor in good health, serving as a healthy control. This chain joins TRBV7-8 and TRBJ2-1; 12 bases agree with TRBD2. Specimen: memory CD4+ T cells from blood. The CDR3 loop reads CASSLAGTSGRPLLPGKQFF. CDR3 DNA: TGTGCCAGCAGCTTAGCCGGAACTAGCGGGAGGCCCCTGCTACCTGGTAAGCAGTTCTTC.